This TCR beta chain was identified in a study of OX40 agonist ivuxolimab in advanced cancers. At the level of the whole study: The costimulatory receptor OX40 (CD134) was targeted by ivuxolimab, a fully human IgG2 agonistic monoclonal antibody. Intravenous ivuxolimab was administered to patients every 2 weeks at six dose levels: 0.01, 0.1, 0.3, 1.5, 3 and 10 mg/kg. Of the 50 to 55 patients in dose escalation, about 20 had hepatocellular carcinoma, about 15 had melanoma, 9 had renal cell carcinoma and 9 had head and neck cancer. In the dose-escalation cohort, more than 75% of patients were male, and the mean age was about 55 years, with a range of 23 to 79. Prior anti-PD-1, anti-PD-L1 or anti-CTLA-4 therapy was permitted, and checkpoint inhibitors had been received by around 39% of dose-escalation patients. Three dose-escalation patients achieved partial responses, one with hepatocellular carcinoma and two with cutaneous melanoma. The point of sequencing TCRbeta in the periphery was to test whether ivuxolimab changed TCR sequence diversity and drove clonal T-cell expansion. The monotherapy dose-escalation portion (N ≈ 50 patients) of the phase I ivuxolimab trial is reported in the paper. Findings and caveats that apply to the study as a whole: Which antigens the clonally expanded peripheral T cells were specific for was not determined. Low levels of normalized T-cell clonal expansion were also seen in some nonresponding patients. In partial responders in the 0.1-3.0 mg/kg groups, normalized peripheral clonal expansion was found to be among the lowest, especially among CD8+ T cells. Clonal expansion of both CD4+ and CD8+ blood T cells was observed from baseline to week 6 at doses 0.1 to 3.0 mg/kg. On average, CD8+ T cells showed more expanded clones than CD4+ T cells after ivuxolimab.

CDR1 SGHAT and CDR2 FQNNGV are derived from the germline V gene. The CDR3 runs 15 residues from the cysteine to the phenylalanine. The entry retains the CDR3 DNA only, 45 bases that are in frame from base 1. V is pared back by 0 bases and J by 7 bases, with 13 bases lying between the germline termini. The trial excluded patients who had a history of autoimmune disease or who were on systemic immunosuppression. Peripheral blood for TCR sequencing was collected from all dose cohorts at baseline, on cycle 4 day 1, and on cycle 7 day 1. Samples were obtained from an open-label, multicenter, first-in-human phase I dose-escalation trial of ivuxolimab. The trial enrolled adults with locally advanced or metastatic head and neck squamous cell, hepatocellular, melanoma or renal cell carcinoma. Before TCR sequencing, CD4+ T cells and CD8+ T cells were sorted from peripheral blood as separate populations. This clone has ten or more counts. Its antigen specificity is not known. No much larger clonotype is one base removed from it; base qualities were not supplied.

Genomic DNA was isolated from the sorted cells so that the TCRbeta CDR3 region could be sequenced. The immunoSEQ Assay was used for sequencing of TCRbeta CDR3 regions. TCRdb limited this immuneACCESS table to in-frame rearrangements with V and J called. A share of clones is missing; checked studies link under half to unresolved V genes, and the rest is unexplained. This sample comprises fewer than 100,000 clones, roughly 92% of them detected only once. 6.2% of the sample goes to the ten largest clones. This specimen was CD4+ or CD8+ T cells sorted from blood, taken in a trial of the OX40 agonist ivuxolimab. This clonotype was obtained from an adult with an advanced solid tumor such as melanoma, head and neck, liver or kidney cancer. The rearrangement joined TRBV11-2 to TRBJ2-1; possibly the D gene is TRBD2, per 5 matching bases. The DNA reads TGTGCCAGCAGCTTAGAGCCAGACGGGGTGAATGAGCAGTTCTTC. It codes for CASSLEPDGVNEQFF. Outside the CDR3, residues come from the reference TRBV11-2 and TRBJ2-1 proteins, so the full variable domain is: EAGVAQSPRYKIIEKRQSVAFWCNPISGHATLYWYQQILGQGPKLLIQFQNNGVVDDSQLPKDRFSAERLKGVDSTLKIQPAKLEDSAVYLCASSLEPDGVNEQFFGPGTRLTVL.